A single sample is the source of the 19 T cell receptor beta chains below, sequenced in a study of cytomegalovirus exposure and HLA in healthy donors. The PCR had 60 Vbeta and 13 Jbeta primers. The data were produced by immunoSEQ multiplex PCR, yet TCRdb's version contains in-frame clones alone and is incomplete. The table lists under 70,000 clones. Specimen: PBMCs. The receptors were sampled from a female donor in good health and CMV-seropositive.

V usage is TRBV27 and J usage is TRBJ1-5; D is perhaps TRBD1 (6 bases). Germline loops: CDR1 MNHEY, CDR2 SMNVEV (reference sequence). Trimming pared 5 bases from V and 1 base from J, leaving 15 bases between. The CDR3 has 16 amino acids. This CDR3 reads CASSPGTGPSNQPQHF. In nucleotides, the CDR3 is TGTGCCAGCAGTCCAGGAACAGGGCCAAGCAATCAGCCCCAGCATTTT.

This chain joins TRBV5-1 and TRBJ1-2; no definite D call. The CDR3 runs 12 residues. V was shortened by 4 bases and J by 3 bases, with 7 bases between the two germline ends. Germline V gene sequence: CDR1 SGHRS, CDR2 YFSETQ. The CDR3 nucleotides are TGCGCCAGCAGCGGGCAGGACTATGGCTACACCTTC. The encoded protein is CASSGQDYGYTF.

This rearrangement joins TRBV4-1 to TRBJ1-6; 9 positions agree with TRBD1. The CDR3 totals 15 residues. Germline V lookup: CDR1 MGHRA, CDR2 YSYEKL. V lost 7 bases, J lost 9 bases, and 10 bases stayed unmatched. The CDR3 loop reads CASTQGQGHGSPLHF. The CDR3 DNA sequence: TGCGCCAGCACTCAGGGACAGGGTCACGGTTCACCCCTCCACTTT.

The chain joins TRBV19 to TRBJ2-3, with TRBD2 identical over 10 bases. Looked up from germline, CDR1 is LNHDA and CDR2 is SQIVND (reference sequence). The CDR3 is made up of 17 amino acids. The ends lost 1 base at V and 5 bases at J; junction bases unmatched: 9. Written as DNA, the CDR3 is TGTGCCAGTAGTATAGGACGGACTAGCGGACCCGGAGATACGCAGTATTTT. The encoded protein is CASSIGRTSGPGDTQYF.

The gene calls are TRBV30 and TRBJ1-2; D may be TRBD1 (5 bases). Germline CDR1 GTSNPN, CDR2 SVGIG (reference sequence). The CDR3 consists of 14 residues. V gave up 3 bases and J gave up 7 bases, with 18 bases separating them. CDR3 DNA: TGTGCCTGGAGGCCCCGGCAGGGCGTGAGTGGCTACACCTTC. This sequence encodes CAWRPRQGVSGYTF.

The chain combines TRBV5-6 with TRBJ1-1; D is perhaps TRBD1 (6 bases). Trimming left V 4 bases short and J 5 bases short, with 18 bases between. Germline-derived CDR1 and CDR2 are SGHDT and YYEEEE. The CDR3 runs to 15 residues. CDR3 DNA sequence: TGTGCCAGCAGCCCAAAGAAACAGGGCCGAACTGAAGCTTTCTTT. This codes for CASSPKKQGRTEAFF.

V and J are TRBV6-5 and TRBJ1-1; the D is unclear. The CDR3 has 15 residues. The germline V gene encodes CDR1 MNHEY and CDR2 SVGAGI. Between the trimmed V and J ends, which lost 2 bases and 3 bases, there was a span of 13 bases. The CDR3 is CASSYRWAVYTEAFF. CDR3 DNA sequence: TGTGCCAGCAGTTACCGGTGGGCAGTCTACACTGAAGCTTTCTTT.

This sequence joins TRBV4-3 and TRBJ2-5; D may be TRBD1 (5 bases). Germline values: CDR1 LGHNA, CDR2 YSLEER. The CDR3 has 15 residues. Trimming pared 0 bases from V and 8 bases from J, leaving 16 bases between. Here the CDR3 reads CASSQDLDRRYTQYF. CDR3 DNA sequence: TGCGCCAGCAGCCAAGATCTTGACAGAAGGTATACCCAGTACTTC.

The chain is built from TRBV4-3 and TRBJ1-2; no definite D call. Germline V gives CDR1 LGHNA, CDR2 YSLEER. This CDR3 has 16 residues. Trimming left V 0 bases short and J 5 bases short, with 16 bases between. CDR3 residues: CASSQDRSGNAYGYTF. CDR3 nucleotide sequence: TGCGCCAGCAGCCAAGATAGGTCGGGGAACGCTTATGGCTACACCTTC.

The gene calls are TRBV9 and TRBJ1-2; 9 bases align to TRBD1. V was clipped by 7 bases and J by 8 bases; unmatched bases: 12. The CDR3 runs to 14 residues. The germline V gene encodes CDR1 SGDLS and CDR2 YYNGEE. Written as DNA, the CDR3 is TGTGCCAGCCTAGGGACAGGGAGTGGGGAAGGCTACACCTTC. Translating gives CASLGTGSGEGYTF.

This chain uses TRBV4-3 with TRBJ1-1, with 7 bases fitting TRBD1. V trimming: 0 bases; J trimming: 2 bases; junction bases outside the gene matches: 6. This CDR3 has 16 amino acids. The germline V gene encodes CDR1 LGHNA and CDR2 YSLEER. For the CDR3, the DNA is TGCGCCAGCAGCCAAGATCCAGGGGGGTTAAACACTGAAGCTTTCTTT. It encodes CASSQDPGGLNTEAFF.

The chain uses TRBV10-3 and TRBJ1-6; D possibly corresponds to TRBD1 (5 bases). The germline V gene encodes CDR1 ENHRY and CDR2 SYGVKD. The V end was cut by 2 bases, the J end by 7 bases, with 9 bases between. This CDR3 region has 14 residues. In DNA, the CDR3 is TGTGCCATCAGTGAGGACAGACAGAATTCACCCCTCCACTTT. Translated, it gives CAISEDRQNSPLHF.

CDR3 nucleotides: TGTGCCAGCAGTATTCAGGGAAAAAGCACTGAAGCTTTCTTT. Protein product: CASSIQGKSTEAFF. The rearrangement links TRBV6-1 to TRBJ1-1, with a possible D match to TRBD1 (5 bases). V was trimmed by 5 bases and J by 4 bases, leaving 14 bases between them. This CDR3 is 14 amino acids long. CDR1 is MNHNS, CDR2 SASEGT, per germline.

The chain has TRBV19 and TRBJ2-7, with a possible D match to TRBD1 (5 bases). Germline loops: CDR1 LNHDA, CDR2 SQIVND (reference sequence). V was cut by 7 bases and J by 9 bases, with 16 bases left in between. The CDR3 is 12 amino acids. CDR3 sequence: CASTPGQIRQYF. The CDR3 DNA reads TGTGCCAGTACCCCAGGGCAGATAAGGCAGTACTTC.

The V gene is TRBV9, the J gene TRBJ1-2; TRBD1 matches at 8 bases. CDR3 size: 14 residues. V lost 3 bases, J lost 8 bases, and 9 bases stayed unmatched. Germline V CDR1 and CDR2: SGDLS, YYNGEE. This CDR3 is CASSGPNRGFGYTF. CDR3 DNA: TGTGCCAGCAGCGGCCCTAACAGGGGGTTCGGCTACACCTTC.

The chain links TRBV6-5 to TRBJ2-7; the D gene is possibly TRBD1 (6 bases). CDR1 and CDR2 (germline): MNHEY, SVGAGI. V was trimmed by 0 bases and J by 4 bases, leaving 16 bases between them. This CDR3 contains 16 residues. CDR3 loop: CASSYSSSGDMYEQYF. CDR3 sequence (DNA): TGTGCCAGCAGTTACTCTTCGTCAGGGGATATGTACGAGCAGTACTTC.

The chain has TRBV30 and TRBJ2-2, with 8 positions matching TRBD2. J gave up 2 bases and V 1 base, and 9 bases lay outside the gene matches. The germline V gene encodes CDR1 GTSNPN and CDR2 SVGIG (reference sequence). This CDR3 is built from 17 residues. CDR3 sequence: CAWSAHKSGGNTGELFF. The CDR3 DNA reads TGTGCCTGGAGTGCGCACAAAAGCGGGGGTAACACCGGGGAGCTGTTTTTT. Based on the CDR3 plus reference TRBV30 and TRBJ2-2, the full variable domain is SQTIHQWPATLVQPVGSPLSLECTVEGTSNPNLYWYRQAAGRGLQLLFYSVGIGQISSEVPQNLSASRPQDRQFILSSKKLLLSDSGFYLCAWSAHKSGGNTGELFFGEGSRLTVL.

With regard to this clone: One end of the junction fails to match germline, which may point to a read error. This chain connects TRBV18 to TRBJ2-7, with 7 bases lining up with TRBD1. From germline, CDR1 is KGHSH and CDR2 LQKENI. The CDR3 covers 14 residues. The CDR3 DNA sequence: TGTGCCGGCTCACCGGGACAGCTCTCCTACGAGCAGTACTTC. Translation: CAGSPGQLSYEQYF.

The V call is TRBV5-1, the J call TRBJ2-2, with TRBD1 identical over 8 bases. The trim removed 3 bases at V and 6 bases at J, leaving 7 bases unmatched. This CDR3 is built from 15 residues. The germline gives CDR1 SGHRS, CDR2 YFSETQ. For the CDR3, the DNA is TGCGCCAGCAGCTCGACAGGGGTTCTCGCCGGGGAGCTGTTTTTT. Translating gives CASSSTGVLAGELFF.